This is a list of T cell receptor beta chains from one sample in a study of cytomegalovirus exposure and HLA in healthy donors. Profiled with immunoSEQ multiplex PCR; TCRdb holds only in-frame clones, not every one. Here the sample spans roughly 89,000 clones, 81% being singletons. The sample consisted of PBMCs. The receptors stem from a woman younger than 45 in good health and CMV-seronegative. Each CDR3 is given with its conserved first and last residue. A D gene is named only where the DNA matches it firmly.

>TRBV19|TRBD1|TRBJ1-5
TGTGCCAGTAACCCCGGGACAGGGGCCCATCAGCCCCAGCATTTT
CASNPGTGAHQPQHF
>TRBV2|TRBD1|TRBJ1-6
TGTGCCAGCAGTGGTGGTCAGGGGGCAAGGTCACCCCTCCACTTT
CASSGGQGARSPLHF
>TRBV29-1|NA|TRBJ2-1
TGCAGCGTTGGGACTATTGAGCAGTTCTTC
CSVGTIEQFF
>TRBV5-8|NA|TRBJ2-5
TGTGCCAGCAGCTTTGGTAGTCTAACCCAAGAGACCCAGTACTTC
CASSFGSLTQETQYF
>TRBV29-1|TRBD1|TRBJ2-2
TGCAGCGTTGCACTCTCCGGGACAGGGGCGAACACCGGGGAGCTGTTTTTT
CSVALSGTGANTGELFF
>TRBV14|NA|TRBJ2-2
TGTGCCAGCAGCCAAGATCAGGGTTCCACCGGGGAGCTGTTTTTT
CASSQDQGSTGELFF
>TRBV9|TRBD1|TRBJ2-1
TGTGCCAGCAGCCCTTGGGACAGGGGTTTGGATGAGCAGTTCTTC
CASSPWDRGLDEQFF
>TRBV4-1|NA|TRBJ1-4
TGTGCCAGCAGCCAAGACAGTCCGCCTAATGAAAAACTGTTTTTT
CASSQDSPPNEKLFF
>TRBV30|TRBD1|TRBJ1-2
TGTGCCTGCGACAGGGTCTATGGCTACACCTTC
CACDRVYGYTF
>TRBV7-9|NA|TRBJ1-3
TGTTCCAGCAGCTTAGATCGGGAAAACACCATATATTTT
CSSSLDRENTIYF
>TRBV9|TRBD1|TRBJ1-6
TGTGCCAGCAGCGTAGCTACTATGGGGACAGATTCACCCCTCCACTTT
CASSVATMGTDSPLHF